Here is one T cell receptor beta chain with its context. No antigen is known for it. The sample is drawn from a study of T cell responses to AZD1222 COVID-19 vaccine. Study overall: Pooling of second doses given at about 4 or about 12 weeks was done. Study-level points and caveats: Nearly half of unique spike-specific TCRs reportedly avoided B.1.351 and B.1.1.7 mutated regions. Clonal diversity was possibly underestimated, and the donors were mostly white British, with more females. At 160-218 and 743-854, vaccine-associated CD4 TCRs were dominant, and they spanned spike.

Clones were sequenced by immunoSEQ multiplex PCR, and TCRdb holds only the in-frame ones, with some missing. The sample lists roughly 160,000 clones; 85% to 90% were seen once. The CDR3 runs 16 residues. With 2 bases removed from V and 1 base from J, the gap between germline ends came to 9 bases. From germline, CDR1 is LNHNV and CDR2 YYDKDF (reference sequence). The rearrangement joins TRBV15 to TRBJ1-6, with D maybe TRBD1 (6 bases). The sample consisted of peripheral blood, taken on day 0 of AZD1222 vaccination. The receptor comes from an adult in good health. CDR3 sequence reads: CATSRPTGSYNSPLHF. DNA of the CDR3: TGTGCCACCAGCAGACCCACAGGGTCCTATAATTCACCCCTCCACTTT.